These 15 T cell receptor beta chains were all obtained from the same sample, sequenced in a study of regulatory T cells in long-lasting Graves disease. CDR3-region Arm-PCR and iRepertoire HTBI primers produced the TCR beta libraries. Each CDR3 protein gets one entry after TCRdb re-called the multiplex PCR reads with MiXCR. The sample lists 450,000 to 600,000 distinct CDR3 sequences, roughly 12% occurring once. The time point was: newly diagnosed GD, antithyroid drugs for less than 3 months. PBMC RNA served as the TCR library source. A further study also used this sample, focusing on T cells in Graves' hyperthyroidism and ophthalmopathy.

Sequencing used peripheral blood mononuclear cells (PBMCs), obtained at new diagnosis, from a patient treated with antithyroid drugs. These receptor sequences come from a young man with Graves disease.

This clonotype was detected ten times or more. The chain carries TRBV27 and TRBJ2-4, with 11 nucleotides matching TRBD1. The germline V gene encodes CDR1 MNHEY and CDR2 SMNVEV (reference sequence). The CDR3 spans 14 residues. J gave up 7 bases and V 6 bases, and 5 bases lay outside the gene matches. As DNA, the CDR3 is TGTGCCAGCAGGGGACAGGGGGGAGGTAACATTCAGTACTTC. Protein: CASRGQGGGNIQYF.

This clonotype was observed once. The rearrangement uses TRBV2 and TRBJ2-1; the D gene is possibly TRBD1 (5 bases). The germline CDR1 and CDR2 sequences are SNHLY and FYNNEI. V lost 6 bases to trimming and J lost 0 bases, with 12 bases between them. The CDR3 spans 15 residues. This CDR3 reads CASRQELSSYNEQFF. DNA of the CDR3: TGTGCCAGCAGACAGGAATTGAGCTCCTACAATGAGCAGTTCTTC.

This clonotype was counted at least ten times. This rearrangement joins TRBV29-1 to TRBJ2-7; 9 bases are shared with TRBD2. CDR3 length equals 13 residues. The V gene end was trimmed by 3 bases and the J gene end by 3 bases; junction bases not matched to a gene: 3. Germline V lookup: CDR1 SQVTM, CDR2 ANQGSEA. The CDR3 DNA is TGCAGCGTTGACGAAGCGGGGGGCTACGAGCAGTACTTC. Its translation is CSVDEAGGYEQYF.

In its sample, this clonotype was seen many times. The rearrangement joins TRBV7-8 to TRBJ2-7; the D is unclear. CDR3 length equals 13 residues. The germline CDR1 and CDR2 sequences are SGHVS and FQNEAQ. Trimming removed 1 base at V and 6 bases at J, with 10 bases between. The CDR3 DNA reads TGTGCCAGCAGCTTAGAAGATCTTGCCGAGCAGTACTTC. Its translation: CASSLEDLAEQYF.

Comment on this clonotype: One junction end does not reproduce the germline sequence, and a read error may be involved. CDR3 sequence reads: CDSSLAASASNEQFF. The CDR3 coding sequence is TGTGACAGCAGCTTAGCAGCTAGCGCCTCCAATGAGCAGTTCTTC. The chain combines TRBV7-6 with TRBJ2-1, with D possibly matching TRBD2 (6 bases). CDR1 and CDR2 (germline): SGHVS, FNYEAQ. The CDR3 has 15 residues. Full variable domain (outside the CDR3, taken from reference TRBV7-6 and TRBJ2-1): GAGVSQSPRYKVTKRGQDVALRCDPISGHVSLYWYRQALGQGPEFLTYFNYEAQQDKSGLPNDRFSAERPEGSISTLTIQRTEQRDSAMYRCDSSLAASASNEQFFGPGTRLTVL.

This clonotype came up many times. V and J are TRBV15 and TRBJ2-3, with 7 bases matching TRBD1. Germline V gene data show CDR1 as LNHNV and CDR2 as YYDKDF (reference sequence). Germline trimming cut 0 bases from V and 4 bases from J; bases unmatched to any gene: 4. The CDR3 spans 15 residues. This CDR3 reads CATSRDPQGADTQYF. In DNA form, the CDR3 reads TGTGCCACCAGCAGAGATCCCCAGGGGGCAGATACGCAGTATTTT.

V usage is TRBV2 and J usage is TRBJ2-7, with a possible D match to TRBD2 (7 bases). The CDR3 loop spans 14 amino acids. Germline V gene lookup returns CDR1 SNHLY and CDR2 FYNNEI. V lost 5 bases and J lost 3, with 14 bases in between. The CDR3 DNA is TGTGCCAGCAGTTCCGGGGGAGGGGGCTACGAGCAGTACTTC. Encoded protein: CASSSGGGGYEQYF.

This clonotype was detected ten times or more. This sequence joins TRBV11-2 and TRBJ2-3, with 10 bases that match TRBD2. The V and J ends lost 5 bases and 5 bases, in that order; junction bases with no gene match: 13. Germline V CDR1 and CDR2: SGHAT, FQNNGV. This CDR3 is built from 17 residues. Here the CDR3 DNA reads TGTGCCAGCAGCCTCGCTAGCGGGAGTTCGGGGATAGATACGCAGTATTTT. The encoded protein is CASSLASGSSGIDTQYF.

This clonotype has ten or more counts. The chain employs TRBV7-9 and TRBJ2-7, with 7 bases lining up with TRBD2. Per germline, CDR1 SEHNR and CDR2 FQNEAQ (reference sequence). V gave up 1 base and J gave up 3 bases; unmatched junction bases: 6. The CDR3 loop spans 15 amino acids. The CDR3 loop is CASSLVGRANYEQYF. The CDR3 DNA reads TGTGCCAGCAGCTTAGTGGGGAGGGCGAACTACGAGCAGTACTTC.

This clonotype was observed at least ten times. The V and J genes are TRBV24-1 and TRBJ2-1; maybe TRBD1 (5 bases). Germline V gene lookup returns CDR1 KGHDR and CDR2 SFDVKD. V was pared by 5 bases and J by 7 bases, with 17 bases between. There are 15 residues in the CDR3. The CDR3 reads CATSVGQGMGNEQFF. The CDR3 DNA reads as TGTGCCACCAGTGTTGGGCAGGGTATGGGGAATGAGCAGTTCTTC.

J is TRBJ2-1 and V is TRBV20-1, with 8 bases matching TRBD2. J lost 8 bases, V lost 0 bases, and 21 bases had no gene match. Germline V gene data show CDR1 as DFQATT and CDR2 as SNEGSKA (reference sequence). This CDR3 has 19 residues. CDR3 sequence reads: CSARDLPAGDTGRGDEQFF. The CDR3, as DNA: TGCAGTGCTAGAGATCTCCCAGCGGGAGATACGGGTCGGGGCGATGAGCAGTTCTTC.

This clonotype has a handful of counts. The gene calls are TRBV12-5 and TRBJ2-1; 8 bases are shared with TRBD2. The CDR3 extends over 15 amino acids. From germline, CDR1 is LGHNT and CDR2 FRNRAP. The ends lost 2 bases at V and 9 bases at J; junction bases unmatched: 9. The CDR3 loop is CASGLTGTSRSEQFF. CDR3 bases: TGTGCTAGTGGTTTGACCGGGACTAGTCGGAGTGAGCAGTTCTTC.

The chain employs TRBV19 and TRBJ1-1, with D perhaps matching TRBD1 (5 bases). Trimming left V 3 bases short and J 6 bases short, with 14 bases between. This CDR3 contains 14 residues. Germline values: CDR1 LNHDA, CDR2 SQIVND (reference sequence). Here the CDR3 reads CASSIPRGGAEAFF. In nucleotides, the CDR3 is TGTGCCAGTAGTATCCCTCGGGGAGGGGCTGAAGCTTTCTTT.

This chain uses TRBV4-1 with TRBJ2-1; a weak D match, TRBD2 (6 bases). Looked up from germline, CDR1 is MGHRA and CDR2 is YSYEKL. CDR3 size: 15 residues. Trimming stripped 1 base from V and 6 bases from J, with 13 bases between. As DNA, the CDR3 is TGCGCCAGCAGCCAAGTGGGACTCCCCCTCAATGAGCAGTTCTTC. Protein sequence: CASSQVGLPLNEQFF.

The genes are TRBV28 and TRBJ2-3; D remains unclear. Germline CDR1 reads MDHEN; CDR2 reads SYDVKM. The V gene lost 1 base and the J gene lost 4 bases, with 9 bases spanning the gap. This CDR3 is 14 amino acids long. The CDR3 coding sequence is TGTGCCAGCAGTTTATCCGCCGGGCCAGATACGCAGTATTTT. This encodes CASSLSAGPDTQYF.